This T cell receptor beta chain stems from a study of response to subunit inactivated influenza vaccine. V was trimmed by 2 bases and J by 2 bases, leaving 10 bases between them. Germline CDR1 reads SGHRS; CDR2 reads YFSETQ. This CDR3 contains 14 residues. MiXCR was run by TCRdb on the RT-PCR reads, yielding one entry per CDR3 protein. The sample includes around 750,000 distinct CDR3 sequences, roughly 20% of them seen just once. This clonotype was counted ten times or more. Sequenced material: PBMCs from blood, taken more than 4 days after vaccination. This TCR came from a man aged 50-59 years who received an inactivated influenza vaccine. V is TRBV5-1 and J is TRBJ1-2; tentative D call: TRBD1 (6 bases). The CDR3 DNA reads as TGCGCCAGCAGCTTATCCGGGACAAACTATGGCTACACCTTC. Protein sequence: CASSLSGTNYGYTF.